Below, 28 T cell receptor beta chains from the same sample are listed, as sequenced in a study of blood T cell repertoires in COVID-19. Some clones are missing from TCRdb's copy, which holds only in-frame ones; the method was immunoSEQ multiplex PCR. This sample has 200,000 to 300,000 clones, with 85% to 90% found just once. The specimen was peripheral blood. The receptors were gathered from a woman in her fifties or sixties with COVID-19, enrolled during active disease.

This clone was seen a handful of times. The chain combines TRBV9 with TRBJ2-1; possible D gene TRBD2, 5 bases. Trimming removed 4 bases at V and 6 bases at J, with 14 bases between. Germline-derived CDR1 and CDR2 are SGDLS and YYNGEE. This CDR3 has 14 residues. CDR3 DNA: TGTGCCAGCAGCCCCCTAGCCGCGTCCAATGAGCAGTTCTTC. Translated: CASSPLAASNEQFF.

The rearrangement uses TRBV4-3 and TRBJ2-2; D is uncertain. Germline V gene data show CDR1 as LGHNA and CDR2 as YSLEER. V shed 3 bases and J shed 0 bases, with 11 bases lying between them. CDR3 length: 16 residues. This CDR3 is CASSQIVSANTGELFF. The CDR3 DNA is TGCGCCAGCAGCCAGATCGTATCGGCGAACACCGGGGAGCTGTTTTTT.

The chain uses TRBV7-3 and TRBJ2-1, with a tentative D call TRBD2 (6 bases). Per germline, CDR1 SGHTA and CDR2 FQGTGA. V gave up 6 bases and J gave up 0 bases, with 15 bases separating them. The CDR3 loop spans 16 amino acids. This CDR3 reads CASREGGGSSYNEQFF. The CDR3 region has the DNA TGTGCCAGCAGGGAGGGCGGTGGGAGCTCCTACAATGAGCAGTTCTTC.

The V and J genes are TRBV5-1 and TRBJ1-2; possible D gene TRBD1, 5 bases. The germline CDR1 and CDR2 sequences are SGHRS and YFSETQ. V was shortened by 1 base and J by 6 bases, with 13 bases between the two germline ends. This CDR3 is built from 14 residues. CDR3 residues: CASSLLSGGNGYTF. Written as DNA, the CDR3 is TGCGCCAGCAGCTTGCTTAGCGGGGGAAATGGCTACACCTTC.

The chain employs TRBV19 and TRBJ2-7; D remains unclear. The CDR3 has 14 residues. V lost 5 bases, J lost 2 bases, and 13 bases lay in between. CDR1 LNHDA and CDR2 SQIVND come from the germline V gene (reference sequence). CDR3 sequence: CASSPRRSTYEQYF. DNA for the CDR3: TGTGCCAGTAGTCCCCGCAGGTCGACCTACGAGCAGTACTTC.

A single count supports this clone. The genes are TRBV5-1 and TRBJ2-1; 9 bases fit TRBD2. Germline V gene data show CDR1 as SGHRS and CDR2 as YFSETQ. V lost 0 bases, J lost 9 bases, and 7 bases stayed unmatched. The CDR3 sequence is 15 residues long. The CDR3 sequence: CASSLVGSGSFEQFF. The CDR3 bases are TGCGCCAGCAGCTTGGTTGGTAGCGGGAGTTTTGAGCAGTTCTTC.

In DNA form, the CDR3 reads TGTGCCAGCAGCCGCGGCGGGTCCCACGAGCAGTACTTC. This codes for CASSRGGSHEQYF. The rearrangement links TRBV5-6 to TRBJ2-7, with a tentative D call TRBD2 (5 bases). The CDR3 loop spans 13 amino acids. Trimming took off 4 bases at V and 5 bases at J, with 13 bases between the two ends. CDR1 is SGHDT and CDR2 is YYEEEE in the germline V gene.

This clone has only one observation. The chain recombines TRBV30 with TRBJ2-7; D remains ambiguous. V dropped 2 bases and J dropped 6 bases, with 5 bases sitting between them. The CDR3 contains 10 residues. The germline V gene encodes CDR1 GTSNPN and CDR2 SVGIG (reference sequence). The CDR3 coding sequence is TGTGCCTGGAGTACGGGCGAGCAGTACTTC. Amino acid sequence: CAWSTGEQYF.

The chain couples TRBV28 to TRBJ1-1; tentatively, D is TRBD1 (6 bases). Germline V lookup: CDR1 MDHEN, CDR2 SYDVKM. The CDR3 runs to 13 residues. The V and J ends lost 6 bases and 3 bases respectively, with 11 bases between them. The CDR3 nucleotides are TGTGCCAGCAGGGGGGCGGTGTACACTGAAGCTTTCTTT. Protein: CASRGAVYTEAFF.

The rearrangement uses TRBV11-3 and TRBJ2-1, with TRBD1 as a possible D gene (5 bases). Looked up from germline, CDR1 is SGHNT and CDR2 is YENEEA. V shed 4 bases and J shed 0 bases, with 10 bases lying between them. CDR3 length: 15 residues. The CDR3 loop is CASSYGDSSYNEQFF. Written as DNA, the CDR3 is TGTGCCAGCAGCTACGGTGACAGCTCCTACAATGAGCAGTTCTTC.

This clone was observed once. At the DNA level, this CDR3 is encoded by other sequences in the same sample as well. This rearrangement joins TRBV29-1 to TRBJ1-1, with 9 bases identical to TRBD1. J gave up 3 bases and V 5 bases, and 4 bases lay outside the gene matches. The CDR3 sequence is 13 residues long. The germline V gene has CDR1 SQVTM and CDR2 ANQGSEA. The DNA of the CDR3 is TGCAGCGTTCCGGGACAGGGACACACTGAAGCTTTCTTT. It codes for CSVPGQGHTEAFF.

The rearrangement uses TRBV6-1 and TRBJ2-7; 8 bases are shared with TRBD1. The CDR3 totals 14 residues. Germline V CDR1 and CDR2: MNHNS, SASEGT. V lost 1 base to trimming and J lost 3 bases; unmatched junction nucleotides: 2. The CDR3 DNA is TGTGCCAGCAGTGAAGTACAGGGGGTCTACGAGCAGTACTTC. Its translation: CASSEVQGVYEQYF.

The chain employs TRBV4-2 and TRBJ1-1; D may be TRBD1 (6 bases). With 7 bases removed from V and 1 base from J, the gap between germline ends came to 13 bases. Germline lookup yields CDR1 LGHNA and CDR2 YNFKEQ. This CDR3 spans 14 amino acids. Here the CDR3 DNA reads TGTGCCAGCACTCCGGACAGAACGAACACTGAAGCTTTCTTT. This codes for CASTPDRTNTEAFF.

The rearrangement joins TRBV24-1 to TRBJ2-2, with D possibly being TRBD2 (7 bases). The CDR3 spans 17 residues. V lost 1 base and J 0 bases, leaving 11 bases between the germline ends. From germline, CDR1 is KGHDR and CDR2 SFDVKD. The chain's CDR3 is CATSDFGGLSNTGELFF. The CDR3 DNA reads as TGTGCCACCAGTGATTTCGGGGGGCTCTCGAACACCGGGGAGCTGTTTTTT.

The chain combines TRBV7-2 with TRBJ2-3, with 9 positions matching TRBD2. CDR3 length equals 16 residues. Germline V lookup: CDR1 SGHTA, CDR2 FQGNSA. J lost 2 bases, V lost 5 bases, and 8 bases had no gene match. The CDR3 DNA is TGTGCCAGCAGCGGTCGATCTAGCGGGAACACAGATACGCAGTATTTT. Translating gives CASSGRSSGNTDTQYF.

V and J are TRBV5-1 and TRBJ2-5; possibly TRBD2 for D (5 bases). This CDR3 region has 11 residues. V shed 7 bases and J shed 5 bases, with 9 bases lying between them. The germline gives CDR1 SGHRS, CDR2 YFSETQ. The CDR3 coding sequence is TGCGCCAGCTCCGAGCGGGAGACCCAGTACTTC. Its translation: CASSERETQYF. The entire variable domain, with the rest obtained from reference TRBV5-1 and TRBJ2-5, is as follows: KAGVTQTPRYLIKTRGQQVTLSCSPISGHRSVSWYQQTPGQGLQFLFEYFSETQRNKGNFPGRFSGRQFSNSRSEMNVSTLELGDSALYLCASSERETQYFGPGTRLLVL.

The rearrangement joins TRBV28 to TRBJ2-7; TRBD1 agrees at 8 bases. This CDR3 is built from 14 residues. The germline CDR1 and CDR2 sequences are MDHEN and SYDVKM. Germline trimming cut 5 bases from V and 6 bases from J; bases unmatched to any gene: 9. CDR3 nucleotides: TGTGCCAGCAGTCGGACAGGGTCTCGAGGCGAGCAGTACTTC. This encodes CASSRTGSRGEQYF.

In DNA, the CDR3 is TGCAGTGCTAGAGAACAAAGTTATACTTTCTTT. It translates to CSAREQSYTFF. The V and J genes are TRBV20-1 and TRBJ1-1; unclear D gene. V was clipped by 0 bases and J by 12 bases, with 11 bases between them. Germline V gene sequence: CDR1 DFQATT, CDR2 SNEGSKA (reference sequence). The CDR3 sequence is 11 residues long.

The V call is TRBV3-1 (or the pseudogene TRBV3-2), the J call TRBJ2-7, with D perhaps TRBD1 (7 bases). In germline, CDR1 is LGHDT, CDR2 YNNKEL (reference sequence). The CDR3 has 14 amino acids. V lost 3 bases and J lost 3, with 12 bases in between. In DNA, the CDR3 is TGTGCCAGCAGCCAGGCGGGACAGATCTACGAGCAGTACTTC. Its translation is CASSQAGQIYEQYF.

The CDR3 nucleotides are TGTGCCAGCAGTTCCCGACAGGGATGGGATGAGCAGTTCTTC. Protein: CASSSRQGWDEQFF. The V and J genes are TRBV28 and TRBJ2-1; 7 bases match TRBD1. The CDR3 runs to 14 residues. V dropped 4 bases and J dropped 8; count of bases not matched to a gene: 8. Germline V lookup: CDR1 MDHEN, CDR2 SYDVKM.

The gene calls are TRBV9 and TRBJ2-3; 9 nucleotides agree with TRBD2. Trimming removed 0 bases from V and 6 bases from J; junction bases left unmatched: 8. Looked up from germline, CDR1 is SGDLS and CDR2 is YYNGEE. The length of the CDR3 is 16 residues. The CDR3 reads CASSVGLREGRDTQYF. In DNA form, the CDR3 reads TGTGCCAGCAGCGTAGGGTTGCGGGAGGGCCGGGATACGCAGTATTTT.

This clone was found a few times. This rearrangement joins TRBV6-5 to TRBJ1-1; D unclear. Between the trimmed V and J ends, which lost 6 bases and 1 base, there was a span of 15 bases. This CDR3 contains 15 residues. CDR1 and CDR2 (germline): MNHEY, SVGAGI. The CDR3 region is CASRRLELSNTEAFF. Written as DNA, the CDR3 is TGTGCCAGCAGGCGGTTAGAGCTTTCGAACACTGAAGCTTTCTTT.

The chain is built from TRBV7-3 and TRBJ2-3, with D unresolved. There are 13 residues in the CDR3. The V end was cut by 1 base, the J end by 4 bases, with 6 bases between. Germline V gives CDR1 SGHTA, CDR2 FQGTGA. CDR3 amino acids: CASSLSGPDTQYF. CDR3 in DNA: TGTGCCAGCAGCTTAAGTGGGCCAGATACGCAGTATTTT.

The chain couples TRBV5-1 to TRBJ2-5; TRBD2 is a possible D gene (5 bases). This CDR3 comprises 13 residues. Germline V gene lookup returns CDR1 SGHRS and CDR2 YFSETQ. V dropped 0 bases and J dropped 3 bases, with 6 bases sitting between them. The CDR3 nucleotides are TGCGCCAGCAGCTTGGCGAGGGAAGAGACCCAGTACTTC. The encoded protein is CASSLAREETQYF.

The rearrangement joins TRBV27 to TRBJ1-2, with D tentatively TRBD1 (6 bases). Per the germline V gene, CDR1 is MNHEY and CDR2 is SMNVEV (reference sequence). This CDR3 is built from 13 residues. The V end lost 5 bases, the J end lost 3 bases, and 10 bases lay between the germline ends. CDR3 DNA sequence: TGTGCCAGCAGTGTCAGGGGACACTATGGCTACACCTTC. Translating gives CASSVRGHYGYTF.

This clone has just a few counts. The chain links TRBV15 to TRBJ2-3; the match to TRBD2 covers 7 bases. Germline V lookup: CDR1 LNHNV, CDR2 YYDKDF (reference sequence). Trimming cost V 0 bases and J 4 bases; bases outside gene matches: 13. CDR3 length: 18 amino acids. The CDR3 nucleotides read TGTGCCACCAGCAGAGAGCCCCTGGGCGGGAGTCGGGCAGATACGCAGTATTTT. Protein sequence: CATSREPLGGSRADTQYF. The whole variable domain, remainder taken from reference TRBV15 and TRBJ2-3, is DAMVIQNPRYQVTQFGKPVTLSCSQTLNHNVMYWYQQKSSQAPKLLFHYYDKDFNNEADTPDNFQSRRPNTSFCFLDIRSPGLGDTAMYLCATSREPLGGSRADTQYFGPGTRLTVL.

The chain links TRBV28 to TRBJ1-1, with TRBD1 identical over 10 bases. With V trimmed by 7 bases and J by 10 bases, 15 bases remained unmatched. CDR1 and CDR2 from the germline V gene are MDHEN and SYDVKM. The CDR3 extends over 15 amino acids. CDR3 protein: CASTQTGQGYIGAFF. The CDR3 DNA reads as TGTGCCAGCACCCAAACGGGACAGGGGTATATAGGAGCTTTCTTT.

V usage is TRBV15 and J usage is TRBJ1-5; no clear D gene. The ends were cut back, 2 bases at V and 7 bases at J, with 12 bases in the middle. Germline V gene sequence: CDR1 LNHNV, CDR2 YYDKDF (reference sequence). The CDR3 sequence is 14 residues long. The CDR3 sequence: CATSRIRDRQPQHF. DNA for the CDR3: TGTGCCACCAGCAGAATCCGGGATCGCCAGCCCCAGCATTTT. Full variable domain (outside the CDR3, taken from reference TRBV15 and TRBJ1-5): DAMVIQNPRYQVTQFGKPVTLSCSQTLNHNVMYWYQQKSSQAPKLLFHYYDKDFNNEADTPDNFQSRRPNTSFCFLDIRSPGLGDTAMYLCATSRIRDRQPQHFGDGTRLSIL.